A selection of T cell receptor beta chains follows, all from one sample in a study of glioma-infiltrating T cells after dendritic cell vaccination. Sequencing used immunoSEQ multiplex PCR; TCRdb keeps in-frame clones, though not all of them. The data show fewer than 95,000 clones, 85% seen once. The sequences come from blood, collected after dendritic cell vaccination. These receptors were collected from a human donor with glioblastoma. Each CDR3 is given with its conserved first and last residue. The order of the fields is J gene, clone size, V gene, D gene, CDR3 DNA, CDR3 protein. A D gene is named only where the DNA matches it firmly. Part of the rows lack a size; the others show once, few, many or a class for expanded clones.

J: TRBJ1-6
size: -
V: TRBV7-9
D: TRBD1
DNA: TGTGCCAGCAGCCCCCGGACAGGGTTAATTTCACCCCTCCACTTT
CDR3: CASSPRTGLISPLHF

J: TRBJ2-7
size: -
V: TRBV6-5
D: TRBD1
DNA: TGTGCCAGCAGATGGGACAGGGACTCCTCCGAGCAGTACTTC
CDR3: CASRWDRDSSEQYF

J: TRBJ2-7
size: -
V: TRBV5-4
D: TRBD1
DNA: TGTGCCAGCAGCTTGACTGGACAGGGGGCCTACGAGCAGTACTTC
CDR3: CASSLTGQGAYEQYF

J: TRBJ1-4
size: -
V: TRBV29-1
D: TRBD1
DNA: TGCAGCGTTGGAGGGGGCTCCACACAAGCTAATGAAAAACTGTTTTTT
CDR3: CSVGGGSTQANEKLFF

J: TRBJ2-1
size: -
V: TRBV11-3
D: TRBD2
DNA: TGTGCCAGCAGCTCTGGTTTACTAGCGGGAGTAGGTAATGAGCAGTTCTTC
CDR3: CASSSGLLAGVGNEQFF

J: TRBJ2-7
size: -
V: TRBV5-1
D: TRBD1
DNA: TGCGCCAGCAGCGTAACAGGGACAGGGGGCCTAAGGAACGAGCAGTACTTC
CDR3: CASSVTGTGGLRNEQYF

J: TRBJ2-7
size: -
V: TRBV7-2
D: TRBD1
DNA: TGTGCCAGCAGCTGGACAGGGGCCTACGAGCAGTACTTC
CDR3: CASSWTGAYEQYF

J: TRBJ1-2
size: few
V: TRBV6-6
D: TRBD1
DNA: TGTGCCAGCAGTCCGGGACAGGGAGTATATGGCTACACCTTC
CDR3: CASSPGQGVYGYTF

J: TRBJ2-2
size: -
V: TRBV9
D: TRBD1
DNA: TGTGCCAGCAGCACGGGACAGAGCACCGGGGAGCTGTTTTTT
CDR3: CASSTGQSTGELFF

J: TRBJ1-5
size: -
V: TRBV2
D: -
DNA: TGTGCCAGCAAGCTATATACGGGGGAGCAGCCCCAGCATTTT
CDR3: CASKLYTGEQPQHF

J: TRBJ1-2
size: -
V: TRBV28
D: -
DNA: TGTGCCAGCAGTTTAATAACCGGGACATCCCACTATGGCTACACCTTC
CDR3: CASSLITGTSHYGYTF

J: TRBJ1-3
size: -
V: TRBV7-9
D: TRBD1
DNA: TGTGCCAGCACCCACCCCGGAGGGACAGCCGATCCCGGAAACACCATATATTTT
CDR3: CASTHPGGTADPGNTIYF

J: TRBJ2-5
size: -
V: TRBV5-1
D: TRBD1
DNA: TGCGCCAGCAGCGGGCAGGGGGCACGGGAGACCCAGTACTTC
CDR3: CASSGQGARETQYF

J: TRBJ2-5
size: -
V: TRBV5-1
D: -
DNA: TGCGCCAGCAGCTTGGGACAGCGACAAGAGACCCAGTACTTC
CDR3: CASSLGQRQETQYF

J: TRBJ2-3
size: -
V: TRBV19
D: TRBD1
DNA: TGTGCCAGTAGTCCGGACAGGGGGTATGGAGATACGCAGTATTTT
CDR3: CASSPDRGYGDTQYF

J: TRBJ1-4
size: -
V: TRBV9
D: -
DNA: TGTGCCAGCAGCGCGACAGCAACTAATGAAAAACTGTTTTTT
CDR3: CASSATATNEKLFF

J: TRBJ2-2
size: few
V: TRBV9
D: -
DNA: TGTGCCAGCACCCTTAGTTCGCGGGCGTCCGGGGAGCTGTTTTTT
CDR3: CASTLSSRASGELFF